These T cell receptor beta chains were read from a single sample in a study of cytomegalovirus exposure and HLA in healthy donors. Some clones are missing from TCRdb's copy, which holds only in-frame ones; the method was immunoSEQ multiplex PCR. The sample has about 190,000 clones, 84% seen once. The sample comprised PBMCs. Receptors originate from a woman in her fifties or sixties in good health and CMV-seropositive. The CDR3 runs from the conserved cysteine through the conserved F or W. A D gene is named only where the DNA matches it firmly. Clone size, where shown, is once, few, many, or a class for clones that have expanded.

. TRBJ2-1 13 TRBV18 . TGTGCCAGCTCACCAGGGCAGTCCAATGAGCAGTTCTTC CASSPGQSNEQFF
. TRBJ1-1 13 TRBV5-8 . TGTGCCAGCAGCTTGACCTACGGGACTGAAGCTTTCTTT CASSLTYGTEAFF
. TRBJ1-5 17 TRBV6-1 . TGTGCCAGCAGTGGAAACGACCTGACAGCGGGTAATCAGCCCCAGCATTTT CASSGNDLTAGNQPQHF
TRBD1 TRBJ1-2 13 TRBV2 . TGTGCCACCAAAAGACAGGGCCAGGATGGCTACACCTTC CATKRQGQDGYTF
TRBD1 TRBJ2-3 13 TRBV5-4 . TGTGCCAGCAGCGTGACAGGGACAGATACGCAGTATTTT CASSVTGTDTQYF
. TRBJ2-1 14 TRBV2 . TGTGCCAGCAGCGATAGGTCAGGGGCCAATGAGCAGTTCTTC CASSDRSGANEQFF
TRBD1 TRBJ1-4 14 TRBV7-9 . TGTGCCAGCAGCTTAGGACAGGGTGGTGAAAAACTGTTTTTT CASSLGQGGEKLFF
. TRBJ1-3 16 TRBV6-6 . TGTGCCAGCAGTCTCCAAACCGCCAGCTCTGGAAACACCATATATTTT CASSLQTASSGNTIYF
TRBD2 TRBJ2-3 15 TRBV5-1 once TGCGCCAGCAGCACGACTAGCGGGGAGGTAGATACGCAGTATTTT CASSTTSGEVDTQYF
TRBD1 TRBJ2-7 14 TRBV2 . TGTGCCAGCAGTGCCTCTAGGGGGCGCGACGAGCAGTACTTC CASSASRGRDEQYF
TRBD1 TRBJ1-1 14 TRBV2 . TGTGCCAGCAGAGTCACAGGGGTGGGGACTGAAGCTTTCTTT CASRVTGVGTEAFF
. TRBJ2-2 16 TRBV15 . TGTGCCACCAGCAGAGCCGGGACTCGTAACACCGGGGAGCTGTTTTTT CATSRAGTRNTGELFF
. TRBJ1-1 15 TRBV4-2 . TGTGCCAGCAGCCAGTTCCAGGGTATGAACACTGAAGCTTTCTTT CASSQFQGMNTEAFF
. TRBJ2-1 12 TRBV7-2 once TGTGCCAGCAGCCCTACCTACAATGAGCAGTTCTTC CASSPTYNEQFF
. TRBJ2-2 15 TRBV4-1 few TGCGCCAGCAGCCAAGGGGGCACAGCCACCGGGGAGCTGTTTTTT CASSQGGTATGELFF
TRBD1 TRBJ1-6 14 TRBV6-5 . TGTGCCAGCAGTGAAACAGGGGTAGGCTCACCCCTCCACTTT CASSETGVGSPLHF
TRBD2 TRBJ2-2 14 TRBV6-5 . TGTGCCAGCAAACTAGCGGGGGGGGCCGGGGAGCTGTTTTTT CASKLAGGAGELFF
TRBD2 TRBJ2-6 20 TRBV7-3 . TGTGCCAGCAGCTCCAAGGGAGATAGCGGGGGGTTCTCTGGGGCCAACGTCCTGACTTTC CASSSKGDSGGFSGANVLTF
TRBD1 TRBJ2-5 17 TRBV5-4 . TGTGCCAGCAGCGGTAGTGGACAGGGGGAATACCAAGAGACCCAGTACTTC CASSGSGQGEYQETQYF
TRBD1 TRBJ1-2 14 TRBV2 . TGTGCCAGCTCCACCAGGGGGGCAGGCGAAGGCTACACCTTC CASSTRGAGEGYTF
TRBD1 TRBJ1-5 15 TRBV6-6 few TGTGCCACCGGACAGGGGGCCTCAGTGGGTCAGCCCCAGCATTTT CATGQGASVGQPQHF
. TRBJ2-7 15 TRBV9 . TGTGCCAGCAGCGCCGAAGGGGCAGGAATCTACGAGCAGTACTTC CASSAEGAGIYEQYF
. TRBJ2-7 16 TRBV11-2 . TGTGCCAGCAGCAGCCTACAGGGCCCCTACGTTGACGAGCAGTACTTC CASSSLQGPYVDEQYF
TRBD1 TRBJ1-5 15 TRBV4-1 once TGCGCCAGCAGCCAGGAGACAGGGATTAGTCAGCCCCAGCATTTT CASSQETGISQPQHF
TRBD1 TRBJ2-7 16 TRBV15 . TGTGCCACCAGCAGCAAGGGTCAGGGGGCCGTTTACGAGCAGTACTTC CATSSKGQGAVYEQYF
TRBD1 TRBJ1-2 15 TRBV10-2 . TGCGCCAGCAGCCTTGACAGGGCGGAAGCGTATGGCTACACCTTC CASSLDRAEAYGYTF
TRBD1 TRBJ1-1 15 TRBV4-1 . TGCGCCAGCAGCCAAGGCCAGGGGGCGAACACTGAAGCTTTCTTT CASSQGQGANTEAFF
. TRBJ1-4 14 TRBV28 . TGTGCCAGCAGGAACACACCAACTAATGAAAAACTGTTTTTT CASRNTPTNEKLFF
. TRBJ2-7 13 TRBV6-5 . TGTGCCAGCAGTTACTTGGCAGCCTACGAGCAGTACTTC CASSYLAAYEQYF
TRBD2 TRBJ2-5 18 TRBV9 . TGTGCCAGCAGCGTAGCCCCGGTAGCGGGGGGACCCCAAGAGACCCAGTACTTC CASSVAPVAGGPQETQYF
TRBD1 TRBJ1-2 14 TRBV7-9 few TGTGCCAGCAGCTTCGGGACAGAAGTTTATGGCTACACCTTC CASSFGTEVYGYTF
TRBD2 TRBJ2-2 17 TRBV7-3 . TGTGCCAGCAGCTTAGCGGGGGGCCCTAGGAACACCGGGGAGCTGTTTTTT CASSLAGGPRNTGELFF
TRBD2 TRBJ2-3 16 TRBV9 . TGTGCCAGCAGCGTAGAGCTAGCGGGGTTCACAGATACGCAGTATTTT CASSVELAGFTDTQYF
. TRBJ2-7 14 TRBV6-5 . TGTGCCAGCAGTCACAGGGTTACGGCCTACGAGCAGTACTTC CASSHRVTAYEQYF
TRBD1 TRBJ1-2 15 TRBV6-5 . TGTGCCAGCCCCGGACAGGGAAGATTAGGATATGGCTACACCTTC CASPGQGRLGYGYTF
. TRBJ2-5 15 TRBV7-9 . TGTGCCAGCAGCTTGGCGGGGGCGACCCAAGAGACCCAGTACTTC CASSLAGATQETQYF
. TRBJ1-3 17 TRBV7-2 . TGTGCCAGCAGCTCGCAGGTAGCGTCGGTGGTCGGAAACACCATATATTTT CASSSQVASVVGNTIYF
. TRBJ2-1 12 TRBV7-9 . TGTGCCAGCAGCTTGGACAGCAATGAGCAGTTCTTC CASSLDSNEQFF
TRBD2 TRBJ2-1 15 TRBV7-3 . TGTGCCAGCAGCCCTACTAGCGGGGGGGTACTGGAGCAGTTCTTC CASSPTSGGVLEQFF
. TRBJ2-2 14 TRBV4-3 few TGCGCCAGCAGCCAAGATACGGGGGCCGGGGAGCTGTTTTTT CASSQDTGAGELFF
TRBD2 TRBJ2-1 14 TRBV5-8 few TGTGCCAGCAGCTGGGCGCTACTAGCGAGTGAGCAGTTCTTC CASSWALLASEQFF
. TRBJ2-2 13 TRBV29-1 . TGCAGCGTTGAAGTGGTAGGGGCCGGGGAGCTGTTTTTT CSVEVVGAGELFF
. TRBJ1-1 16 TRBV19 . TGTGCCAGTAGTGGGGGACCGTATACAGGGTTCACTGAAGCTTTCTTT CASSGGPYTGFTEAFF
. TRBJ2-2 16 TRBV2 . TGTGCCAGCACCGACCCCTCGGGGTGGAACACCGGGGAGCTGTTTTTT CASTDPSGWNTGELFF
. TRBJ2-5 15 TRBV14 . TGTGCCAGCAGCCAAGGTCAGGGATACCGAGAGACCCAGTACTTC CASSQGQGYRETQYF
TRBD1 TRBJ2-7 12 TRBV6-1 . TGTGCCAGCAGTTGGGGACAGAACGAGCAGTACTTC CASSWGQNEQYF
. TRBJ2-3 16 TRBV7-9 once TGTGCCAGCAGCTTCGAGGGGGGGCTTGTCACAGATACGCAGTATTTT CASSFEGGLVTDTQYF
. TRBJ2-7 11 TRBV2 . TGTGCCAGGGGGGCGCCCCGAGAGCAGTACTTC CARGAPREQYF
. TRBJ1-1 12 TRBV6-5 . TGTGCCAGCAGCCGGAGGGACACTGAAGCTTTCTTT CASSRRDTEAFF
. TRBJ1-5 15 TRBV7-9 few TGTGCCAGCAGCTCAGATGGACAAACCAATCAGCCCCAGCATTTT CASSSDGQTNQPQHF
. TRBJ2-2 16 TRBV7-6 once TGTGCCAGCAGCTTCGGTACAGGGCTCAACACCGGGGAGCTGTTTTTT CASSFGTGLNTGELFF
. TRBJ1-2 11 TRBV30 . TGTGCCTGGACTCGGGTCTATGGCTACACCTTC CAWTRVYGYTF
. TRBJ2-1 14 TRBV11-3 . TGTGCCAGCAGCCCGGGACAACTCTACAATGAGCAGTTCTTC CASSPGQLYNEQFF
. TRBJ1-2 13 TRBV2 . TGTGCCAGCACCTATCAGGGAAACTATGGCTACACCTTC CASTYQGNYGYTF
TRBD1 TRBJ1-3 16 TRBV5-4 . TGTGCCAGCAGCCCGGGGACAGGAACATCTGGAAACACCATATATTTT CASSPGTGTSGNTIYF